This T cell receptor beta chain was captured in a study of CD4+ T cells in melanoma (dated by TCRdb to between 2020 and 2023). Study-wide context: The study investigated neoantigen-specific CD4+ T cells in human melanoma.

General study outcomes and caveats: Neoantigen-specific CD4+ T cells in melanoma were reported to show diverse differentiation states. Neoantigen-specific CD4+ T cells were reported to be correlated with the function of CD8+ T cells, macrophages and B cells.

The CDR1 and CDR2 encoded by the germline V gene are ENHRY and SYGVKD. From its cysteine to its phenylalanine, the CDR3 spans 15 amino acids. Just the 45-base CDR3 DNA is kept, in frame starting at base 1. Between the V and J ends, shortened by 7 bases and 2 bases respectively, the junction contains 16 bases. The donors were melanoma patients. To note about this clone: Its antigen is still unknown. No much larger clonotype is one base removed from it; base qualities were not supplied.

The library was built by means of the immunoSEQ multiplex PCR assay. This is the immuneACCESS table as TCRdb keeps it, with only in-frame sequences that have V and J called. A part of the clones is gone; compared with another copy, unresolved V genes explain less than half, and the rest is unexplained. The sample includes more than 15,000 clones, with 70% to 80% observed a single time. Of the sample, 10% to 15% is held by the ten largest clones. The chain links TRBV10-3 with TRBJ2-3; TRBD1 is a weak D gene call, 6 bases matching. The sequencing input was cells from a culture (not recorded whether cultured in vitro). The receptor was isolated from a human donor with melanoma. Read as DNA, the sequence is TGTGCCATCAAGGATGGGCAGGGGTACACAGATACGCAGTATTTT. The encoded protein is CAIKDGQGYTDTQYF.